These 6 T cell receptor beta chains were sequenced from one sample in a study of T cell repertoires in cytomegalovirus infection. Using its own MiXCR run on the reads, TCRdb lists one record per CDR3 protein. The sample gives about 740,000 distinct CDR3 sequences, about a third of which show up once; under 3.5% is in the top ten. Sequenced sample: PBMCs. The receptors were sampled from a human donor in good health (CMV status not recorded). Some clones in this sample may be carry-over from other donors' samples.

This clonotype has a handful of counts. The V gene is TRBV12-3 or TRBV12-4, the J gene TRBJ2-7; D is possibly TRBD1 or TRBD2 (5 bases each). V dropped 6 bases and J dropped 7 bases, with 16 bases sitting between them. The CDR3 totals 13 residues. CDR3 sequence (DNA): TGTGCCAGCAGCCCGTCGGGGCTCCTTGAGCAGTACTTC. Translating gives CASSPSGLLEQYF.

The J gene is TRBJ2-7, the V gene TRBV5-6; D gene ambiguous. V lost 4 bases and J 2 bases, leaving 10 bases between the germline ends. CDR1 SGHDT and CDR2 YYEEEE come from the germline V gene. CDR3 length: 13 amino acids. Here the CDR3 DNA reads TGTGCCAGCAGCATAGGACGGGCCTACGAGCAGTACTTC. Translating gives CASSIGRAYEQYF.

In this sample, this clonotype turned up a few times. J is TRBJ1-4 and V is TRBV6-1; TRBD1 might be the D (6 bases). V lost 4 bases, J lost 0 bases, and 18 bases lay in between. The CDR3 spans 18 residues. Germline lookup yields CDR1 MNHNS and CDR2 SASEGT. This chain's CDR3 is CASSATLGARSTNEKLFF. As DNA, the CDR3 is TGTGCCAGCAGTGCCACCTTGGGGGCGCGTTCAACTAATGAAAAACTGTTTTTT.

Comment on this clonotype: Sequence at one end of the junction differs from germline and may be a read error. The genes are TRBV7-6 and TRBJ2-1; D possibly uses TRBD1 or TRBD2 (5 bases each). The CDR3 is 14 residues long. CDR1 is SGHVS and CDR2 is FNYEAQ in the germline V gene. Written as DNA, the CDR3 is TGTGCCAGCAGCTCCTTGGGGACCGACAATGAGCCGTTATTC. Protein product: CASSSLGTDNEPLF.

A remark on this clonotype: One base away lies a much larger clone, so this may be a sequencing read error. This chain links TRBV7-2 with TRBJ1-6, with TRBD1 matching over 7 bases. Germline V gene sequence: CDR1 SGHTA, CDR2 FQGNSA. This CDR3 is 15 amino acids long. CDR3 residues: CASSLVTGLDSPIHF. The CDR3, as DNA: TGTGCCAGCAGCTTAGTGACAGGGTTGGATTCACCCATCCACTTT.

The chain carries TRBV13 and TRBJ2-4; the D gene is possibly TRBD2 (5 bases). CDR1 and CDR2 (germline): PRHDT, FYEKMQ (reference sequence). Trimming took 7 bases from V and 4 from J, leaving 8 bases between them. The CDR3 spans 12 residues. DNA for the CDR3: TGTGCCAGCACGGACTCAAAAAACATTCAGTACTTC. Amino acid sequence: CASTDSKNIQYF. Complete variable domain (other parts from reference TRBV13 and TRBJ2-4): AAGVIQSPRHLIKEKRETATLKCYPIPRHDTVYWYQQGPGQDPQFLISFYEKMQSDKGSIPDRFSAQQFSDYHSELNMSSLELGDSALYFCASTDSKNIQYFGAGTRLSVL.